This is a list of T cell receptor beta chains from one sample in a study of blood T cell repertoires in COVID-19. Sequenced by immunoSEQ multiplex PCR; TCRdb stores in-frame clones only, minus some. Of 150,000 to 200,000 clones in the sample, around 85% were seen once. The sequenced sample was peripheral blood. The receptors originated from a man aged 60-69 years with acute or convalescent COVID-19. Both conserved end residues are part of each CDR3. Fields, in order: D gene, V gene, clone size, J gene, CDR3 DNA, CDR3 protein. The D gene is left open where the match is weak. Rows give clone size only sometimes, using once, few, many, or a class for an expanded clone.

d_call: TRBD1; v_call: TRBV7-3; clone_size: .; j_call: TRBJ1-6; cdr3_nt: TGTGCCAGCAGCCCAGGGGGCGGAGGATCACCCCTCCACTTT; cdr3_aa: CASSPGGGGSPLHF
d_call: .; v_call: TRBV28; clone_size: .; j_call: TRBJ1-2; cdr3_nt: TGTGCCAGCAAGGCGGGCCCCTCTAACTATGGCTACACCTTC; cdr3_aa: CASKAGPSNYGYTF
d_call: TRBD1; v_call: TRBV19; clone_size: .; j_call: TRBJ1-1; cdr3_nt: TGTGCCAGTAGGGGGGACAGGACTGAAGCTTTCTTT; cdr3_aa: CASRGDRTEAFF
d_call: .; v_call: TRBV29-1; clone_size: .; j_call: TRBJ1-4; cdr3_nt: TGCAGCGTCCTCCGCTGGAACAGCCAGGGGGAAAAACTGTTTTTT; cdr3_aa: CSVLRWNSQGEKLFF
d_call: .; v_call: TRBV27; clone_size: .; j_call: TRBJ2-3; cdr3_nt: TGTGCCAGCAGTCGAGCGGACCCAAGCGCAGATACGCAGTATTTT; cdr3_aa: CASSRADPSADTQYF
d_call: .; v_call: TRBV6-1; clone_size: .; j_call: TRBJ1-4; cdr3_nt: TGTGCCAGCAGTGGAACTACAGGGTCCGTATATGAAAAACTGTTTTTT; cdr3_aa: CASSGTTGSVYEKLFF
d_call: TRBD1; v_call: TRBV6-2/TRBV6-3; clone_size: .; j_call: TRBJ1-1; cdr3_nt: TGTGCCAGCAACCCGACAGGGGCTGGGACTGAAGCTTTCTTT; cdr3_aa: CASNPTGAGTEAFF
d_call: TRBD2; v_call: TRBV6-5; clone_size: .; j_call: TRBJ2-3; cdr3_nt: TGTGCCAGCAGGTCACTAGCGGCTAGCACAGATACGCAGTATTTT; cdr3_aa: CASRSLAASTDTQYF
d_call: TRBD2; v_call: TRBV15; clone_size: .; j_call: TRBJ2-2; cdr3_nt: TGTGCCACCAGCAGAGATGTAGCGGGAGTTGGGGGGGAGCTGTTTTTT; cdr3_aa: CATSRDVAGVGGELFF
d_call: TRBD1; v_call: TRBV2; clone_size: .; j_call: TRBJ2-7; cdr3_nt: TGTGCCAGCAGTCGGGACAGGGGGGCCTACGAGCAGTACTTC; cdr3_aa: CASSRDRGAYEQYF
d_call: .; v_call: TRBV2; clone_size: .; j_call: TRBJ1-5; cdr3_nt: TGTGCCAGCAGCTCCTTTAGCAATCAGCCCCAGCATTTT; cdr3_aa: CASSSFSNQPQHF
d_call: TRBD1; v_call: TRBV6-5; clone_size: .; j_call: TRBJ2-5; cdr3_nt: TGTGCCAGCTGGAACAGGGGACAAGAGACCCAGTACTTC; cdr3_aa: CASWNRGQETQYF
d_call: .; v_call: TRBV2; clone_size: few; j_call: TRBJ1-6; cdr3_nt: TGTGCCAGCAGTGTCCGGACAGAGAATTCACCCCTCCACTTT; cdr3_aa: CASSVRTENSPLHF
d_call: TRBD1; v_call: TRBV28; clone_size: few; j_call: TRBJ2-7; cdr3_nt: TGTGCCATACAGGGGGCGTGGGAGCAGTACTTC; cdr3_aa: CAIQGAWEQYF
d_call: .; v_call: TRBV5-1; clone_size: .; j_call: TRBJ1-1; cdr3_nt: TGCGCCAGCAGCTCTGGGCGAGTGAACACTGAAGCTTTCTTT; cdr3_aa: CASSSGRVNTEAFF